The 23 T cell receptor beta chains presented below share a single source sample, sequenced in a study of blood T cell repertoires in COVID-19. TCRdb's table, derived via immunoSEQ multiplex PCR, lists solely in-frame clones and lacks some. In the table there are under 100,000 clones, 81% of which are singletons. Input material: peripheral blood. Receptor source: a human donor in a cohort sampled during active COVID-19.

The V and J genes are TRBV4-2 and TRBJ2-7, with 9 bases aligning to TRBD2. The CDR3 consists of 17 residues. V lost 4 bases, J lost 0 bases, and 10 bases stayed unmatched. Per the germline V gene, CDR1 is LGHNA and CDR2 is YNFKEQ. The CDR3 loop is CASSLSSSGVSSYEQYF. The CDR3 nucleotides are TGTGCCAGCAGCCTCTCATCTAGCGGGGTAAGCTCCTACGAGCAGTACTTC.

V usage is TRBV25-1 and J usage is TRBJ2-2, with 13 bases identical to TRBD2. V was pared by 3 bases and J by 2 bases, with 0 bases of the junction left unmatched. The CDR3 runs to 16 residues. Germline V gene data show CDR1 as MGHDK and CDR2 as SYGVNS. CDR3 sequence reads: CASSEGLAGNTGELFF. The CDR3 nucleotides read TGTGCCAGCAGTGAGGGACTAGCGGGAAACACCGGGGAGCTGTTTTTT.

The chain combines TRBV7-9 with TRBJ2-1, with D possibly being TRBD1 (5 bases). The V and J ends lost 3 bases and 5 bases respectively, with 14 bases between them. Per the germline V gene, CDR1 is SEHNR and CDR2 is FQNEAQ (reference sequence). The CDR3 has 15 residues. In DNA form, the CDR3 reads TGTGCCAGCAGCTTGCCGCAGGGATTACACAATGAGCAGTTCTTC. Protein sequence: CASSLPQGLHNEQFF.

V is TRBV28 and J is TRBJ1-3; D perhaps matches TRBD1 (5 bases). The CDR3 has 14 amino acids. The V end lost 6 bases, the J end lost 3 bases, and 12 bases lay between the germline ends. Germline assignment: CDR1 MDHEN and CDR2 SYDVKM. The CDR3 is CASSPGGFGNTIYF. CDR3 nucleotides: TGTGCCAGCAGCCCGGGGGGTTTTGGAAACACCATATATTTT.

This clone was detected once. V is TRBV29-1 and J is TRBJ2-5, with 7 bases aligning to TRBD1. Germline V lookup: CDR1 SQVTM, CDR2 ANQGSEA. The length of the CDR3 is 13 residues. With 3 bases clipped from V and 4 bases from J, the junction kept 5 bases outside the gene matches. The CDR3, as DNA: TGCAGCGTTGACCTGGGACAGATAGAGACCCAGTACTTC. As protein: CSVDLGQIETQYF. The full variable domain, its missing parts supplied by reference TRBV29-1 and TRBJ2-5, is SAVISQKPSRDICQRGTSLTIQCQVDSQVTMMFWYRQQPGQSLTLIATANQGSEATYESGFVIDKFPISRPNLTFSTLTVSNMSPEDSSIYLCSVDLGQIETQYFGPGTRLLVL.

The rearrangement joins TRBV6-2 or TRBV6-3 to TRBJ2-7; tentatively, D is TRBD1 (6 bases). The CDR3 spans 15 residues. Germline CDR1 MNHEY, CDR2 SVGEGT. Trimming pared 6 bases from V and 5 bases from J, leaving 20 bases between. CDR3: CASSHSRGRGNEQYF. For the CDR3, the DNA is TGTGCCAGCAGCCACTCGAGGGGCAGGGGAAACGAGCAGTACTTC.

This chain connects TRBV18 to TRBJ2-5; no definite D call. Germline CDR1 KGHSH, CDR2 LQKENI. This CDR3 contains 13 residues. The V gene lost 4 bases and the J gene lost 5 bases, with 11 bases spanning the gap. The CDR3 is CASSLLSEETQYF. CDR3 DNA: TGTGCCAGCTCACTACTGTCGGAGGAGACCCAGTACTTC. Drawing the rest from reference TRBV18 and TRBJ2-5, the complete variable domain is NAGVMQNPRHLVRRRGQEARLRCSPMKGHSHVYWYRQLPEEGLKFMVYLQKENIIDESGMPKERFSAEFPKEGPSILRIQQVVRGDSAAYFCASSLLSEETQYFGPGTRLLVL.

The rearrangement joins TRBV9 to TRBJ2-3, with D possibly TRBD2 on 7 matching bases. There are 16 residues in the CDR3. V was pared by 1 base and J by 5 bases, with 17 bases between. Per germline, CDR1 SGDLS and CDR2 YYNGEE. CDR3 sequence reads: CASSVQWGGAGDTQYF. For the CDR3, the DNA is TGTGCCAGCAGCGTACAATGGGGGGGCGCGGGAGATACGCAGTATTTT.

The CDR3, as DNA: TGTGCCTGGAGTGTAGGGGCAGATACGCAGTATTTT. Its protein is CAWSVGADTQYF. V usage is TRBV30 and J usage is TRBJ2-3, with a weak D call TRBD1 (5 bases). CDR1 GTSNPN and CDR2 SVGIG come from the germline V gene (reference sequence). V lost 0 bases and J lost 4, with 5 bases in between. This CDR3 spans 12 amino acids. The variable domain in full, completed from reference TRBV30 and TRBJ2-3, reads SQTIHQWPATLVQPVGSPLSLECTVEGTSNPNLYWYRQAAGRGLQLLFYSVGIGQISSEVPQNLSASRPQDRQFILSSKKLLLSDSGFYLCAWSVGADTQYFGPGTRLTVL.

The chain uses TRBV15 and TRBJ2-4, with TRBD1 matching over 12 bases. Germline V gives CDR1 LNHNV, CDR2 YYDKDF (reference sequence). After removal of 3 bases from V and 1 base from J, the junction contained 13 bases not matched to a gene. The length of the CDR3 is 20 residues. The CDR3 DNA is TGTGCCACCAGCAGGGACCGGGACAGGGGGCGACGGGTTGCCAAAAACATTCAGTACTTC. Its protein is CATSRDRDRGRRVAKNIQYF.

This sequence joins TRBV5-1 and TRBJ1-2; no reliable D call. Germline lookup yields CDR1 SGHRS and CDR2 YFSETQ. V lost 4 bases, J lost 8 bases, and 21 bases lay in between. This CDR3 spans 15 amino acids. This CDR3 reads CASSPGKEGVGGYTF. CDR3 nucleotide sequence: TGCGCCAGCAGCCCGGGCAAGGAGGGAGTGGGAGGCTACACCTTC.

This clone has more than one count but fewer than ten. The V call is TRBV6-2 or TRBV6-3, the J call TRBJ2-7; 9 nucleotides align to TRBD2. This CDR3 is 16 amino acids long. The germline gives CDR1 MNHEY, CDR2 SVGEGT. V shed 4 bases and J 0 bases; nucleotides not matched to a gene: 7. The CDR3 nucleotides read TGTGCCAGCAGTTCAGTAGCGGGGGCCTCCTCCTACGAGCAGTACTTC. Its translation: CASSSVAGASSYEQYF.

Written as DNA, the CDR3 is TGCGCCAGCAGCCAAGGGGGGAGGGGCAGGGTAAATCAGCCCCAGCATTTT. It is translated as CASSQGGRGRVNQPQHF. The rearrangement joins TRBV4-1 to TRBJ1-5, with TRBD1 as a possible D gene (5 bases). In germline, CDR1 is MGHRA, CDR2 YSYEKL. There are 17 residues in the CDR3. Trimming removed 1 base from V and 4 bases from J, with 17 bases in between.

The chain carries TRBV27 and TRBJ1-1; a possible D gene is TRBD1 (6 bases). V gave up 5 bases and J gave up 2 bases, with 18 bases separating them. There are 16 residues in the CDR3. Germline V lookup: CDR1 MNHEY, CDR2 SMNVEV (reference sequence). The CDR3 protein is CASSAISGVINTEAFF. The DNA of the CDR3 is TGTGCCAGCAGTGCAATCTCAGGGGTGATCAACACTGAAGCTTTCTTT.

The chain uses TRBV9 and TRBJ2-1, with 7 bases lining up with TRBD2. J was trimmed by 2 bases and V by 0 bases; bases with no gene match: 2. The germline CDR1 and CDR2 sequences are SGDLS and YYNGEE. The CDR3 contains 15 residues. The CDR3 DNA sequence: TGTGCCAGCAGCGTAGAAAGCGGGGCCTACAATGAGCAGTTCTTC. Its protein product is CASSVESGAYNEQFF.

The CDR3 region has the DNA TGTGCCAGTAGTCGAGCGGGGGTACTCTACGAGCAGTACTTC. Protein product: CASSRAGVLYEQYF. J is TRBJ2-7 and V is TRBV19, with 8 nucleotides matching TRBD2. V trimming: 5 bases; J trimming: 3 bases; junction bases outside the gene matches: 6. Germline V gene sequence: CDR1 LNHDA, CDR2 SQIVND (reference sequence). This CDR3 is 14 amino acids long.

This clone is a singleton in its sample. This chain links TRBV28 with TRBJ2-7, with D perhaps matching TRBD1 (5 bases). Germline V gene sequence: CDR1 MDHEN, CDR2 SYDVKM. The CDR3 sequence is 13 residues long. V was shortened by 8 bases and J by 1 base, with 12 bases between the two germline ends. CDR3 loop: CASGAAGSYEQYF. CDR3 sequence (DNA): TGTGCCAGCGGGGCGGCAGGTTCCTACGAGCAGTACTTC.

The chain uses TRBV6-5 and TRBJ2-5, with D perhaps matching TRBD1 (5 bases). CDR3 size: 14 residues. CDR1 is MNHEY, CDR2 SVGAGI, per germline. V dropped 2 bases and J dropped 5 bases, with 12 bases sitting between them. The CDR3 sequence: CASSYRQGGETQYF. For the CDR3, the DNA is TGTGCCAGCAGTTACCGCCAGGGTGGGGAGACCCAGTACTTC.

In this sample, this clone turned up once. The chain employs TRBV18 and TRBJ1-5; 8 nucleotides match TRBD1. Per germline, CDR1 KGHSH and CDR2 LQKENI. The J segment lost 2 bases and the V segment lost 6 bases, leaving 0 bases of the junction unmatched. This CDR3 comprises 13 residues. CDR3 DNA: TGTGCCAGCTCGACAGGGGGCAATCAGCCCCAGCATTTT. Encoded protein: CASSTGGNQPQHF. Full variable domain (outside the CDR3, taken from reference TRBV18 and TRBJ1-5): NAGVMQNPRHLVRRRGQEARLRCSPMKGHSHVYWYRQLPEEGLKFMVYLQKENIIDESGMPKERFSAEFPKEGPSILRIQQVVRGDSAAYFCASSTGGNQPQHFGDGTRLSIL.

This chain connects TRBV5-1 to TRBJ1-2; D ambiguous. In germline, CDR1 is SGHRS, CDR2 YFSETQ. The CDR3 is 14 amino acids. V was trimmed by 0 bases and J by 4 bases, leaving 10 bases between them. The CDR3 region is CASSLVVNTYGYTF. CDR3 in DNA: TGCGCCAGCAGCTTGGTGGTAAACACCTATGGCTACACCTTC. Full variable domain (rest looked up from reference TRBV5-1 and TRBJ1-2): KAGVTQTPRYLIKTRGQQVTLSCSPISGHRSVSWYQQTPGQGLQFLFEYFSETQRNKGNFPGRFSGRQFSNSRSEMNVSTLELGDSALYLCASSLVVNTYGYTFGSGTRLTVV.

V and J are TRBV9 and TRBJ2-7; 10 nucleotides line up with TRBD2. This CDR3 contains 16 residues. The V gene end was trimmed by 4 bases and the J gene end by 5 bases; junction bases not matched to a gene: 12. Germline V gene sequence: CDR1 SGDLS, CDR2 YYNGEE. CDR3 in DNA: TGTGCCAGCAGCTTTTCCTCAGCGGGGGGGCTTAACGAGCAGTACTTC. This codes for CASSFSSAGGLNEQYF.

The gene calls are TRBV30 and TRBJ2-1; TRBD2 might be the D (6 bases). The CDR3 totals 14 residues. V dropped 5 bases and J dropped 8 bases, with 19 bases sitting between them. Germline values: CDR1 GTSNPN, CDR2 SVGIG (reference sequence). The CDR3 nucleotides read TGTGCCTGGGCGAAGGGACTCTGGGGGGATGAGCAGTTCTTC. The encoded protein is CAWAKGLWGDEQFF. The whole variable domain, remainder taken from reference TRBV30 and TRBJ2-1, is SQTIHQWPATLVQPVGSPLSLECTVEGTSNPNLYWYRQAAGRGLQLLFYSVGIGQISSEVPQNLSASRPQDRQFILSSKKLLLSDSGFYLCAWAKGLWGDEQFFGPGTRLTVL.

This clone occurred once. The genes are TRBV2 and TRBJ1-1, with D uncertain. CDR1 and CDR2 from the germline V gene are SNHLY and FYNNEI. The CDR3 has 14 amino acids. V lost 5 bases and J 0 bases, leaving 10 bases between the germline ends. The CDR3 DNA reads as TGTGCCAGCAGTTCGCGAGCCTTGAACACTGAAGCTTTCTTT. It specifies CASSSRALNTEAFF.